These 10 T cell receptor beta chains were all obtained from the same sample, sequenced in a study of blood T cell repertoires in COVID-19. The assay was immunoSEQ multiplex PCR, and TCRdb's table has in-frame clones only and misses some. The sample includes about 430,000 clones, around 87% of them seen just once. Sequenced input: PBMCs or T cells enriched from blood (not recorded which). The receptors derive from a man in his thirties or forties who had recovered from COVID-19.

This chain joins TRBV5-6 and TRBJ1-2; 8 positions agree with TRBD1. The germline V gene has CDR1 SGHDT and CDR2 YYEEEE. V lost 0 bases, J lost 4 bases, and 14 bases stayed unmatched. This CDR3 comprises 18 residues. The CDR3, as DNA: TGTGCCAGCAGCTTGGCTAGTCAGGGGGCGTCAGTAACCTATGGCTACACCTTC. It specifies CASSLASQGASVTYGYTF.

The genes are TRBV3-1 (or the pseudogene TRBV3-2) and TRBJ2-2; 9 bases map to TRBD1. Germline V gene sequence: CDR1 LGHDT, CDR2 YNNKEL (reference sequence). Trimming at V came to 4 bases and at J to 0 bases, leaving 3 bases not matched to a gene. This CDR3 region has 16 residues. The CDR3 DNA sequence: TGTGCCAGCAGCCGGACAGGGGACCCGAACACCGGGGAGCTGTTTTTT. As protein: CASSRTGDPNTGELFF.

The chain is built from TRBV6-5 and TRBJ2-2, with TRBD2 matching over 7 bases. Germline trimming cut 7 bases from V and 6 bases from J; bases unmatched to any gene: 11. CDR3 length: 15 amino acids. Looked up from germline, CDR1 is MNHEY and CDR2 is SVGAGI. DNA for the CDR3: TGTGCCAGCAAGCTAGCGGTTAGGTTGGCCGGGGAGCTGTTTTTT. Its translation: CASKLAVRLAGELFF.

This CDR3 is CASSGATGYTGELFF. The CDR3 nucleotides read TGTGCCAGCAGTGGAGCGACAGGGTACACCGGGGAGCTGTTTTTT. The J gene is TRBJ2-2, the V gene TRBV25-1; the match to TRBD1 covers 7 bases. J was trimmed by 3 bases and V by 4 bases; bases with no gene match: 5. The CDR3 has 15 amino acids. Germline V gives CDR1 MGHDK, CDR2 SYGVNS.

J is TRBJ1-2 and V is TRBV12-3 or TRBV12-4; D is undetermined. The CDR3 is 13 residues long. Trimming shortened V by 5 bases and J by 2 bases, and 9 bases separated the two germline ends. The CDR3 nucleotides read TGTGCCAGCAGTCAGCGGGAGAACTATGGCTACACCTTC. It specifies CASSQRENYGYTF.

This clone was picked up a small number of times. This chain links TRBV6-4 with TRBJ2-1; TRBD2 matches 9 bases. CDR3 length equals 15 residues. V lost 6 bases and J lost 4; bases outside the gene matches: 7. CDR1 MRHNA and CDR2 SNTAGT come from the germline V gene. The CDR3 DNA is TGTGCCAGCAGCCCCTGGGCGGGAGGGTACAATGAGCAGTTCTTC. Protein sequence: CASSPWAGGYNEQFF.

The rearrangement links TRBV11-2 to TRBJ1-2, with D tentatively TRBD1 (5 bases). Trimming removed 3 bases at V and 6 bases at J, with 11 bases between. From germline, CDR1 is SGHAT and CDR2 FQNNGV. CDR3 size: 13 residues. The CDR3 nucleotides are TGTGCCAGCAGCTTTTTGGAGGGGAATGGCTACACCTTC. This sequence encodes CASSFLEGNGYTF.

This rearrangement joins TRBV19 to TRBJ2-7, with TRBD1 identical over 7 bases. The CDR3 runs 15 residues. The trim removed 2 bases at V and 5 bases at J, leaving 9 bases unmatched. Germline V gene data show CDR1 as LNHDA and CDR2 as SQIVND (reference sequence). As DNA, the CDR3 is TGTGCCAGTAGTATATCCGGGACAGTTCCCAACGAGCAGTACTTC. It specifies CASSISGTVPNEQYF.

This chain connects TRBV11-3 to TRBJ2-7; the match to TRBD1 covers 7 bases. Per germline, CDR1 SGHNT and CDR2 YENEEA. The CDR3 is 14 amino acids. V trimming: 2 bases; J trimming: 4 bases; junction bases outside the gene matches: 5. For the CDR3, the DNA is TGTGCCAGCAGCTTAAAAAACAGGGGATACGAGCAGTACTTC. This encodes CASSLKNRGYEQYF.

This sequence joins TRBV11-2 and TRBJ2-7; D not certain. Trimming took 0 bases from V and 2 from J, leaving 5 bases between them. Germline V gene sequence: CDR1 SGHAT, CDR2 FQNNGV. This CDR3 is 13 amino acids long. CDR3 DNA: TGTGCCAGCAGCTTAGAACCAGCCTACGAGCAGTACTTC. It is translated as CASSLEPAYEQYF.